A single sample gave rise to the 22 T cell receptor beta chains below, sequenced in a study of human T cells and chemical hapten exposure. TCRdb reprocessed the RACE reads via MiXCR and lists one record per CDR3 protein. The sample shows some 350,000 distinct CDR3 sequences, about 7% of them seen only once. Time point noted: patch test 1, 2 weeks after DPC sensitization. As for treatment: therapeutic diphenylcyclopropenone sensitization with weekly scalp DPC. Specimen: whole blood, collected in connection with sensitization to the hapten diphenylcyclopropenone (DPC). Receptor source: a woman aged 18 to 35 with alopecia areata. Some clones in this sample may be carry-over from other donors' samples.

The V and J genes are TRBV12-3 or TRBV12-4 and TRBJ2-7; 10 bases map to TRBD1. CDR3 size: 12 residues. With V trimmed by 6 bases and J by 11 bases, 7 bases remained unmatched. CDR3 coding DNA: TGTGCCAGCAGCGACAGGGGGCTGAGAAAGTACTTC. It codes for CASSDRGLRKYF.

There are many counts of this clonotype. The V call is TRBV4-2, the J call TRBJ1-2; TRBD1 matches 7 bases. The germline V gene has CDR1 LGHNA and CDR2 YNFKEQ. The V and J ends lost 1 base and 4 bases, in that order; junction bases with no gene match: 6. The CDR3 is 15 residues long. The CDR3 sequence is CASSQGDSTFYGYTF. In DNA, the CDR3 is TGTGCCAGCAGCCAAGGGGACAGTACCTTCTATGGCTACACCTTC.

This clonotype has ten or more counts. V is TRBV6-5 and J is TRBJ1-1; TRBD1 agrees at 7 bases. Germline V gives CDR1 MNHEY, CDR2 SVGAGI. The V gene end was trimmed by 0 bases and the J gene end by 5 bases; junction bases not matched to a gene: 0. The CDR3 covers 13 residues. CDR3 nucleotides: TGTGCCAGCAGTTACTCGACAGGGACTGAAGCTTTCTTT. It translates to CASSYSTGTEAFF.

There are a few counts of this clonotype. This chain's CDR3 is CASSEDGRGAPLHF. CDR3 DNA: TGTGCCAGCAGTGAGGATGGCCGTGGGGCACCCCTCCACTTT. The chain links TRBV25-1 to TRBJ1-6, with D uncertain. This CDR3 has 14 amino acids. Germline V gene lookup returns CDR1 MGHDK and CDR2 SYGVNS. Trimming cost V 3 bases and J 11 bases, with 14 bases left between them.

This clonotype showed up many times. The chain joins TRBV6-5 to TRBJ2-2; tentatively, D is TRBD1 or TRBD2 (5 bases each). Deletions cut 4 bases from V and 2 bases from J, with 14 bases between. The CDR3 extends over 16 amino acids. The V gene's germline CDR1 is MNHEY and CDR2 SVGAGI. The CDR3 protein is CASSSLWGTNTGELFF. The CDR3 coding sequence is TGTGCCAGCAGTTCCCTCTGGGGGACCAACACCGGGGAGCTGTTTTTT.

This chain joins TRBV10-3 and TRBJ2-7, with 7 nucleotides matching TRBD2. This CDR3 spans 15 amino acids. The V segment lost 7 bases and the J segment 0 bases; nucleotides outside the gene matches: 9. Per the germline V gene, CDR1 is ENHRY and CDR2 is SYGVKD. CDR3 residues: CAITLREGSSYEQYF. In DNA, the CDR3 is TGTGCCATCACTCTCAGGGAGGGCTCCTCCTACGAGCAGTACTTC.

This clonotype has just a few counts. The chain couples TRBV12-3 or TRBV12-4 to TRBJ2-3, with 9 nucleotides matching TRBD2. There are 15 residues in the CDR3. J lost 4 bases, V lost 4 bases, and 6 bases had no gene match. The CDR3 loop is CASSSSLAGPDTQYF. CDR3 coding DNA: TGTGCCAGCAGTTCCTCACTAGCGGGTCCAGATACGCAGTATTTT.

In its sample, this clonotype was seen a few times. The genes are TRBV5-5 and TRBJ2-1; D gene ambiguous. The CDR3 covers 16 residues. Germline V gives CDR1 SGHKS, CDR2 YYEKEE (reference sequence). V dropped 0 bases and J dropped 2 bases, with 12 bases sitting between them. CDR3 nucleotides: TGTGCCAGCAGCTTGGTCGGGTCCTGGGCCTACAATGAGCAGTTCTTC. Translated, it gives CASSLVGSWAYNEQFF.

This clonotype was counted between two and nine times. The chain links TRBV20-1 to TRBJ2-7; 10 bases map to TRBD1. The V segment lost 6 bases and the J segment 4 bases; nucleotides outside the gene matches: 9. Germline-derived CDR1 and CDR2 are DFQATT and SNEGSKA (reference sequence). The CDR3 is 14 amino acids. CDR3 sequence: CSAPRTGGTYEQYF. For the CDR3, the DNA is TGCAGTGCCCCCCGGACAGGGGGAACTTACGAGCAGTACTTC.

This clonotype was found once. The genes are TRBV6-5 and TRBJ2-1, with D tentatively TRBD2 (5 bases). The CDR3 is 15 residues long. The germline V gene encodes CDR1 MNHEY and CDR2 SVGAGI. V lost 5 bases and J lost 8, with 19 bases in between. The CDR3 reads CASSPMTGEHDEQFF. In nucleotides, the CDR3 is TGTGCCAGCAGTCCGATGACCGGGGAGCACGATGAGCAGTTCTTC.

The chain carries TRBV5-1 and TRBJ1-1; a weak D match, TRBD1 (6 bases). V was cut by 5 bases and J by 4 bases, with 12 bases left in between. The CDR3 spans 13 residues. Germline lookup yields CDR1 SGHRS and CDR2 YFSETQ. DNA of the CDR3: TGCGCCAGCAGATCATTAGGGGGCACTGAAGCTTTCTTT. Its protein is CASRSLGGTEAFF.

As to this clonotype: A read error may explain this, as a much larger clone is one base away. The chain combines TRBV6-5 with TRBJ2-7; D call uncertain. Per germline, CDR1 MNHEY and CDR2 SVGAGI. The CDR3 runs 15 residues. The CDR3 DNA follows: TGTGCCAGCAGTCACTCGTGGTCGGGCTCCTACGAGCAGTACTTC. This sequence encodes CASSHSWSGSYEQYF.

This clonotype appeared a few times. The gene calls are TRBV14 and TRBJ1-2, with D hard to call. Germline CDR1 is SGHDN and CDR2 is FVKESK. This CDR3 has 16 residues. The ends were cut back, 0 bases at V and 0 bases at J, with 11 bases in the middle. The CDR3 loop is CASSQDNAAPNYGYTF. The CDR3 DNA follows: TGTGCCAGCAGCCAAGATAACGCAGCCCCTAACTATGGCTACACCTTC.

This rearrangement joins TRBV12-3 or TRBV12-4 to TRBJ2-5; D gene ambiguous. Trimming removed 6 bases from V and 0 bases from J, with 8 bases in between. This CDR3 is 13 amino acids long. This chain's CDR3 is CASSLRHQETQYF. CDR3 nucleotides: TGTGCCAGCAGCTTGAGACACCAAGAGACCCAGTACTTC.

This clonotype appeared many times. The chain joins TRBV6-1 to TRBJ2-3; TRBD2 matches 9 bases. Germline V gene lookup returns CDR1 MNHNS and CDR2 SASEGT. This CDR3 has 15 residues. The trim removed 6 bases at V and 1 base at J, leaving 5 bases unmatched. DNA of the CDR3: TGTGCCAGCAGCTTTAGCGGGGGAGGCACAGATACGCAGTATTTT. Amino acid sequence: CASSFSGGGTDTQYF.

This clonotype came up many times. V is TRBV12-5 and J is TRBJ1-1; D remains ambiguous. Germline assignment: CDR1 LGHNT and CDR2 FRNRAP. Trimming cost V 2 bases and J 4 bases, with 8 bases left between them. There are 13 residues in the CDR3. Here the CDR3 reads CASGLWGSTEAFF. The CDR3 DNA follows: TGTGCTAGTGGTTTGTGGGGAAGCACTGAAGCTTTCTTT.

This chain joins TRBV3-1 and TRBJ1-5; TRBD1 matches at 10 bases. The CDR3 has 15 residues. Germline CDR1 reads LGHDT; CDR2 reads YNNKEL (reference sequence). With V trimmed by 3 bases and J by 7 bases, 6 bases remained unmatched. In DNA form, the CDR3 reads TGTGCCAGCAGCCATTCGGACAGGGGGTACCAGCCCCAGCATTTT. Translating gives CASSHSDRGYQPQHF.

This clonotype has just a few counts. The chain combines TRBV4-2 with TRBJ2-2; TRBD1 is a possible D gene (6 bases). Trimming removed 0 bases at V and 4 bases at J, with 18 bases between. Germline CDR1 reads LGHNA; CDR2 reads YNFKEQ. The CDR3 totals 18 residues. This CDR3 reads CASSQERTDQRSTGELFF. CDR3 coding DNA: TGTGCCAGCAGCCAAGAAAGGACAGACCAACGGAGCACCGGGGAGCTGTTTTTT.

V gene TRBV14 combines with J gene TRBJ2-3; 7 bases align to TRBD1. Germline V gene data show CDR1 as SGHDN and CDR2 as FVKESK. This CDR3 is built from 16 residues. V shed 4 bases, J shed 8 bases, and the junction held 15 bases outside the gene matches. Here the CDR3 DNA reads TGTGCCAGCAGCCTACTGGACTCTACGGCAGGGGGTACGCAGTATTTT. Its translation is CASSLLDSTAGGTQYF.

This clonotype was observed a handful of times. The rearrangement uses TRBV27 and TRBJ2-7; tentative D call: TRBD2 (6 bases). Germline values: CDR1 MNHEY, CDR2 SMNVEV (reference sequence). Trimming took off 6 bases at V and 0 bases at J, with 15 bases between the two ends. CDR3 length equals 15 residues. The CDR3 loop reads CASSRRGTLSYEQYF. DNA of the CDR3: TGTGCCAGCAGCCGCCGGGGGACCCTCTCCTACGAGCAGTACTTC.

This chain links TRBV5-4 with TRBJ2-3; 10 bases fit TRBD2. The CDR3 contains 16 residues. V shed 3 bases and J 1 base; nucleotides not matched to a gene: 5. CDR1 SGHNT and CDR2 YYREEE come from the germline V gene (reference sequence). The CDR3 loop is CASSYLAGDRTDTQYF. CDR3 coding DNA: TGTGCCAGCAGCTACCTAGCGGGGGATCGCACAGATACGCAGTATTTT.

This clonotype was found a few times. The CDR3 here is CASSSGVAGANVLTF. CDR3 sequence (DNA): TGTGCCAGCAGTTCGGGGGTGGCTGGGGCCAACGTCCTGACTTTC. This chain joins TRBV28 and TRBJ2-6; D is perhaps TRBD2 (6 bases). The V gene lost 4 bases and the J gene lost 2 bases, with 9 bases spanning the gap. There are 15 residues in the CDR3. CDR1 is MDHEN, CDR2 SYDVKM, per germline.